Below are 20 T cell receptor beta chains sequenced from a single sample in a study of blood T cell repertoires in COVID-19. The repertoire was sequenced with immunoSEQ multiplex PCR; TCRdb's copy has only in-frame clones and lacks some. Among about 190,000 clones, around 87% were seen once, and the ten largest hold roughly an eighth. Sequencing input: peripheral blood. These receptors were collected from a woman aged 70-85 years with COVID-19, enrolled during active disease.

The chain couples TRBV19 to TRBJ2-3; 7 nucleotides align to TRBD1. J lost 3 bases, V lost 6 bases, and 12 bases had no gene match. The CDR3 is 16 residues long. Germline CDR1 LNHDA, CDR2 SQIVND (reference sequence). The CDR3: CASSTAGTVGTDTQYF. CDR3 DNA sequence: TGTGCCAGTAGCACAGCCGGGACAGTGGGTACAGATACGCAGTATTTT. The whole variable domain, remainder taken from reference TRBV19 and TRBJ2-3, is DGGITQSPKYLFRKEGQNVTLSCEQNLNHDAMYWYRQDPGQGLRLIYYSQIVNDFQKGDIAEGYSVSREKKESFPLTVTSAQKNPTAFYLCASSTAGTVGTDTQYFGPGTRLTVL.

The J gene is TRBJ2-1, the V gene TRBV7-3; 8 bases align to TRBD1. CDR1 SGHTA and CDR2 FQGTGA come from the germline V gene. With V trimmed by 5 bases and J by 1 base, 7 bases remained unmatched. The CDR3 extends over 16 amino acids. CDR3 nucleotides: TGTGCCAGCAGCCTACAGGGGGACTCTTCCTACAATGAGCAGTTCTTC. Translated: CASSLQGDSSYNEQFF.

The chain is built from TRBV6-2 or TRBV6-3 and TRBJ1-1, with no clear D. The CDR3 has 15 amino acids. The V and J ends lost 3 bases and 1 base respectively, with 12 bases between them. CDR1 and CDR2 (germline): MNHEY, SVGEGT. The CDR3 protein is CASSYPARPNTEAFF. The DNA for the CDR3 is TGTGCCAGCAGTTATCCCGCCAGGCCGAACACTGAAGCTTTCTTT.

The J gene is TRBJ1-1, the V gene TRBV19, with D possibly matching TRBD1 (6 bases). Trimming shortened V by 6 bases and J by 6 bases, and 20 bases separated the two germline ends. Germline V gene sequence: CDR1 LNHDA, CDR2 SQIVND (reference sequence). The CDR3 runs to 15 residues. The CDR3 spells CASSTLTPGDSEAFF. The CDR3 DNA reads as TGTGCCAGTAGCACGCTGACTCCAGGGGATTCTGAAGCTTTCTTT.

The V call is TRBV19, the J call TRBJ2-1; a weak D match, TRBD1 (7 bases). Germline assignment: CDR1 LNHDA and CDR2 SQIVND (reference sequence). This CDR3 region has 14 residues. V was cut by 5 bases and J by 10 bases, with 18 bases left in between. In DNA form, the CDR3 reads TGTGCCAGTAGTGTCATATCCAGGGGGGACGAGCAGTTCTTC. Encoded protein: CASSVISRGDEQFF.

The CDR3 sequence: CASSSILLDYGYTF. In DNA, the CDR3 is TGTGCCAGCAGCTCCATCTTATTAGACTATGGCTACACCTTC. The chain combines TRBV7-3 with TRBJ1-2; D not certain. This CDR3 is 14 amino acids long. V dropped 4 bases and J dropped 3 bases, with 12 bases sitting between them. Germline-derived CDR1 and CDR2 are SGHTA and FQGTGA. The full variable domain, in which reference TRBV7-3 and TRBJ1-2 provide the parts outside the CDR3, is GAGVSQTPSNKVTEKGKYVELRCDPISGHTALYWYRQSLGQGPEFLIYFQGTGAADDSGLPNDRFFAVRPEGSVSTLKIQRTERGDSAVYLCASSSILLDYGYTFGSGTRLTVV.

V gene TRBV3-1 (or the pseudogene TRBV3-2) combines with J gene TRBJ1-1; D not certain. Trimming left V 0 bases short and J 1 base short, with 9 bases between. The CDR3 runs 15 residues. From germline, CDR1 is LGHDT and CDR2 YNNKEL (reference sequence). CDR3 DNA: TGTGCCAGCAGCCAAGATTGGGCTTCGAACACTGAAGCTTTCTTT. This sequence encodes CASSQDWASNTEAFF.

This clone was found once. The gene calls are TRBV10-1 and TRBJ1-4; TRBD1 agrees at 10 bases. The germline V gene has CDR1 WNHNN and CDR2 SYGVQD (reference sequence). This CDR3 is 14 amino acids long. Trimming cost V 7 bases and J 7 bases; bases outside gene matches: 6. CDR3 residues: CASMMDRGVEKLFF. The DNA for the CDR3 is TGCGCCAGCATGATGGACAGGGGGGTTGAAAAACTGTTTTTT.

This clone was seen once. The chain joins TRBV25-1 to TRBJ1-2, with TRBD1 matching 9 bases. The CDR3 totals 14 residues. The germline V gene encodes CDR1 MGHDK and CDR2 SYGVNS. V lost 5 bases to trimming and J lost 6 bases; unmatched junction nucleotides: 7. In DNA form, the CDR3 reads TGTGCCAGCAGTCAACAGGGGGCGAGGGATGGCTACACCTTC. The encoded protein is CASSQQGARDGYTF.

This clone turned up a few times. The rearrangement links TRBV6-6 to TRBJ1-1; a possible D gene is TRBD1 (6 bases). The CDR3 consists of 12 residues. Trimming shortened V by 2 bases and J by 8 bases, and 9 bases separated the two germline ends. The germline gives CDR1 MNHNY, CDR2 SVGAGI (reference sequence). The CDR3 DNA follows: TGTGCCAGCAGTTACGGGGGGGGCGAAGCTTTCTTT. Protein product: CASSYGGGEAFF.

This clone was observed a few times. V usage is TRBV3-1 (or the pseudogene TRBV3-2) and J usage is TRBJ2-2; TRBD1 matches at 7 bases. The V gene's germline CDR1 is LGHDT and CDR2 YNNKEL (reference sequence). V was pared by 4 bases and J by 3 bases, with 2 bases of the junction left unmatched. The CDR3 spans 14 residues. The CDR3 loop is CASSRGTDTGELFF. For the CDR3, the DNA is TGTGCCAGCAGCCGAGGGACAGACACCGGGGAGCTGTTTTTT.

J is TRBJ2-7 and V is TRBV19; D is uncertain. Trimming took 3 bases from V and 6 from J, leaving 9 bases between them. The CDR3 is made up of 12 amino acids. The germline gives CDR1 LNHDA, CDR2 SQIVND (reference sequence). The CDR3 reads CASSISKSEQYF. CDR3 DNA sequence: TGTGCCAGTAGTATCTCGAAGAGCGAGCAGTACTTC.

The V call is TRBV9, the J call TRBJ2-3; 10 bases agree with TRBD2. V trimming: 2 bases; J trimming: 4 bases; junction bases outside the gene matches: 7. Germline-derived CDR1 and CDR2 are SGDLS and YYNGEE. The CDR3 has 16 amino acids. CDR3 region: CASSVNPAGGADTQYF. The DNA for the CDR3 is TGTGCCAGCAGCGTTAATCCAGCGGGAGGGGCAGATACGCAGTATTTT.

This rearrangement joins TRBV28 to TRBJ2-7, with 10 bases aligning to TRBD1. The germline V gene encodes CDR1 MDHEN and CDR2 SYDVKM. The trim removed 5 bases at V and 2 bases at J, leaving 6 bases unmatched. CDR3 size: 15 residues. CDR3 sequence: CASSRTGTGAYEQYF. CDR3 in DNA: TGTGCCAGCAGTCGGACCGGGACAGGGGCCTACGAGCAGTACTTC.

The CDR3 DNA sequence: TGTGCCAGTAGTCCACAGGCTCGTTACGGGGAGCTGTTTTTT. Translating it yields CASSPQARYGELFF. V gene TRBV19 combines with J gene TRBJ2-2; tentatively, D is TRBD1 (5 bases). This CDR3 has 14 residues. Deletions cut 5 bases from V and 7 bases from J, with 14 bases between. The germline CDR1 and CDR2 sequences are LNHDA and SQIVND (reference sequence).

This clone showed up just a few times. This chain uses TRBV6-2 or TRBV6-3 with TRBJ2-7; 8 bases agree with TRBD1. There are 16 residues in the CDR3. Trimming took 4 bases from V and 1 from J; bases not matched to a gene: 9. Germline V CDR1 and CDR2: MNHEY, SVGEGT. The CDR3, as DNA: TGTGCCAGCAGTTCACCCGGGACAGGATTTTCCTACGAGCAGTACTTC. Its translation is CASSSPGTGFSYEQYF.

In its sample, this clone was seen a few times. The V call is TRBV6-5, the J call TRBJ1-1; 7 nucleotides agree with TRBD1. J lost 11 bases, V lost 5 bases, and 14 bases had no gene match. The germline CDR1 and CDR2 sequences are MNHEY and SVGAGI. The CDR3 length is 14 residues. The CDR3 nucleotides read TGTGCCAGCAGTCCTACCGGGACAGCGATCGGCGCTTTCTTT. It encodes CASSPTGTAIGAFF.

The chain uses TRBV11-3 and TRBJ2-7, with TRBD2 as a possible D gene (5 bases). Trimming removed 3 bases at V and 2 bases at J, with 11 bases between. Germline values: CDR1 SGHNT, CDR2 YENEEA. The CDR3 extends over 14 amino acids. The CDR3 region is CASSLGAPPYEQYF. CDR3 coding DNA: TGTGCCAGCAGCTTGGGAGCGCCCCCCTACGAGCAGTACTTC. Full variable domain (rest looked up from reference TRBV11-3 and TRBJ2-7): EAGVVQSPRYKIIEKKQPVAFWCNPISGHNTLYWYLQNLGQGPELLIRYENEEAVDDSQLPKDRFSAERLKGVDSTLKIQPAELGDSAVYLCASSLGAPPYEQYFGPGTRLTVT.

The rearrangement joins TRBV9 to TRBJ2-3, with D possibly TRBD1 on 5 matching bases. There are 16 residues in the CDR3. Germline V CDR1 and CDR2: SGDLS, YYNGEE. V was trimmed by 4 bases and J by 0 bases, leaving 15 bases between them. This CDR3 is CASSQQVTSSTDTQYF. CDR3 DNA: TGTGCCAGCAGCCAACAGGTAACCTCTAGCACAGATACGCAGTATTTT.

The V and J genes are TRBV6-5 and TRBJ2-1; 8 nucleotides align to TRBD2. Trimming cost V 6 bases and J 2 bases; bases outside gene matches: 6. The CDR3 is made up of 15 amino acids. Germline CDR1 is MNHEY and CDR2 is SVGAGI. The CDR3 region has the DNA TGTGCCAGCAGACTATTAGCGGGACCCTACAATGAGCAGTTCTTC. Protein: CASRLLAGPYNEQFF.